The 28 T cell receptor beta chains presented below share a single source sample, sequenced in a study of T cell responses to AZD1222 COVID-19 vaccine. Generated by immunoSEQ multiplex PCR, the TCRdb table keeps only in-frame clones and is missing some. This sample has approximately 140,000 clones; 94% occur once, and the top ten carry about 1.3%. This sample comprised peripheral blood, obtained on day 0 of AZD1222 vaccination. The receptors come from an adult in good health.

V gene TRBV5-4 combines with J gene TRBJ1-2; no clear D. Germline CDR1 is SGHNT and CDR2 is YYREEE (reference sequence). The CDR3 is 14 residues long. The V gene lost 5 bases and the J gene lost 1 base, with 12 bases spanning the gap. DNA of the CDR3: TGTGCCAGCAGTTCGGACGGAATTAACTATGGCTACACCTTC. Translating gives CASSSDGINYGYTF.

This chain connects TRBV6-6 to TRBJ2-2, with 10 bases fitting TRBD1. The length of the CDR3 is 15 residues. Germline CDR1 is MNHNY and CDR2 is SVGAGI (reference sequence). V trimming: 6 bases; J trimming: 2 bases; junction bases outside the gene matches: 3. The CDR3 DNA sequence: TGTGCCAGCAGCCGGACAGGGGGAAACACCGGGGAGCTGTTTTTT. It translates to CASSRTGGNTGELFF.

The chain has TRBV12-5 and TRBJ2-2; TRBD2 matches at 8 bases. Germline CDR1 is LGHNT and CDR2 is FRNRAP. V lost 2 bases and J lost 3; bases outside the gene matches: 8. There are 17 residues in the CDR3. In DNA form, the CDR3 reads TGTGCTAGTGGTTTGACTGTAGCGGGACCTTACACCGGGGAGCTGTTTTTT. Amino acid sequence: CASGLTVAGPYTGELFF.

The CDR3 loop reads CASSPDYGYTF. DNA for the CDR3: TGTGCCAGCAGCCCCGACTATGGCTACACCTTC. V and J are TRBV7-9 and TRBJ1-2; D gene unclear. This CDR3 has 11 residues. Germline CDR1 SEHNR, CDR2 FQNEAQ (reference sequence). V lost 5 bases, J lost 3 bases, and 4 bases lay in between.

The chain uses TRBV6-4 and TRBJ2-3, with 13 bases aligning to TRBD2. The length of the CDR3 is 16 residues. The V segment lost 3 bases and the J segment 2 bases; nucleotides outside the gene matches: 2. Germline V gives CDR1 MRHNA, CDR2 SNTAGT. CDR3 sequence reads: CASSETSGGITDTQYF. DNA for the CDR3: TGTGCCAGCAGTGAGACTAGCGGGGGGATCACAGATACGCAGTATTTT.

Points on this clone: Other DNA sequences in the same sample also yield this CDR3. The CDR3 DNA sequence: TGTGCCAGTAGTCGGGACAGGACATATAGCAATCAGCCCCAGCATTTT. As protein: CASSRDRTYSNQPQHF. The J gene is TRBJ1-5, the V gene TRBV19, with 8 bases matching TRBD1. The CDR3 spans 16 residues. Germline CDR1 is LNHDA and CDR2 is SQIVND (reference sequence). J gave up 0 bases and V 5 bases, and 6 bases lay outside the gene matches.

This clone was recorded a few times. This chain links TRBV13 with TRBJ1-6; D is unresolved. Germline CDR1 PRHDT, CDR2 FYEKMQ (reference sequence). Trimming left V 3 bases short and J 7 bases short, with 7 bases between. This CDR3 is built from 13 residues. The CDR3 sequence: CASSLVKNSPLHF. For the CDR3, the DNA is TGTGCCAGCAGCTTGGTCAAAAATTCACCCCTCCACTTT.

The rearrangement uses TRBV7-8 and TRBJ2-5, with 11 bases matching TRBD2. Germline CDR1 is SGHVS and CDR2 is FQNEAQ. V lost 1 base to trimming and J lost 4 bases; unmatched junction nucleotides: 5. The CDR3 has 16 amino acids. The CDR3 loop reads CASSLGVLAGGETQYF. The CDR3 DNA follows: TGTGCCAGCAGCTTAGGGGTCCTAGCGGGAGGAGAGACCCAGTACTTC.

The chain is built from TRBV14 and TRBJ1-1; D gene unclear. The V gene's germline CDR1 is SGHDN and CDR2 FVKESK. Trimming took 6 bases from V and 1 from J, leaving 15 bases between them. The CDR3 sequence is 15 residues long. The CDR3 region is CASRPPGGWNTEAFF. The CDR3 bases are TGTGCCAGCAGACCGCCAGGTGGGTGGAACACTGAAGCTTTCTTT.

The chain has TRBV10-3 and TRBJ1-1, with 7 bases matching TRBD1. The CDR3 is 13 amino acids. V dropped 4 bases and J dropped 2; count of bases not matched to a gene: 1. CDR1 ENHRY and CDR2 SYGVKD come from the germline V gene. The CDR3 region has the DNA TGTGCCATCAGTGGACAGGGAAACACTGAAGCTTTCTTT. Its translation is CAISGQGNTEAFF.

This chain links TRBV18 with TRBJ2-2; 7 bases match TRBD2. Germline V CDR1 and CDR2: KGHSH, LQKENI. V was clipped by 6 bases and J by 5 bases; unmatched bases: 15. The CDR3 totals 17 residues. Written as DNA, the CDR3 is TGTGCCAGCTCTACCATGCTGGGACTACCTCAAACCGGGGAGCTGTTTTTT. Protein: CASSTMLGLPQTGELFF.

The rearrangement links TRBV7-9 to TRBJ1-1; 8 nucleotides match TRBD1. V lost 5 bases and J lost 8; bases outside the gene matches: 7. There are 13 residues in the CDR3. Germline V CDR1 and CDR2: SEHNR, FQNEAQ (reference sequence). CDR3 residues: CASSRTGPDEAFF. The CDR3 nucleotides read TGTGCCAGCAGCCGGACAGGGCCTGACGAAGCTTTCTTT.

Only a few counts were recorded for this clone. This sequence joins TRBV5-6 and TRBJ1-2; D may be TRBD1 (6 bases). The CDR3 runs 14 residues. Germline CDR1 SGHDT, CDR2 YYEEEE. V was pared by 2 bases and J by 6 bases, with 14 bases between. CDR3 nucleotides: TGTGCCAGCAGCTTAAAGCCAGGGGTGAATGGCTACACCTTC. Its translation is CASSLKPGVNGYTF.

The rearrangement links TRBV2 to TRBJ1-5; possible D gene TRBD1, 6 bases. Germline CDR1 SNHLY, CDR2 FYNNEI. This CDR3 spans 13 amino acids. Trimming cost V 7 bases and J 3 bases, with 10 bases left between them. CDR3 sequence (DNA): TGTGCCAGCACACAGGGACACAATCAGCCCCAGCATTTT. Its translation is CASTQGHNQPQHF.

DNA of the CDR3: TGCGCCAGCAGTGATGGCGGGGGGACCAACTCCTACAATGAGCAGTTCTTC. As protein: CASSDGGGTNSYNEQFF. This sequence joins TRBV10-1 and TRBJ2-1; TRBD2 matches 8 bases. The CDR3 is 17 residues long. J gave up 0 bases and V 3 bases, and 7 bases lay outside the gene matches. The germline V gene has CDR1 WNHNN and CDR2 SYGVQD (reference sequence).

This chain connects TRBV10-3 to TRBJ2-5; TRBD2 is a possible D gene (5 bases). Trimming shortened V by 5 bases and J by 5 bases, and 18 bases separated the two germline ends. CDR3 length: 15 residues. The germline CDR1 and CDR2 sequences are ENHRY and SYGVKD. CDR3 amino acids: CAISQTGSRAETQYF. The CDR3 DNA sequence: TGTGCCATCAGTCAAACGGGATCCCGGGCGGAGACCCAGTACTTC.

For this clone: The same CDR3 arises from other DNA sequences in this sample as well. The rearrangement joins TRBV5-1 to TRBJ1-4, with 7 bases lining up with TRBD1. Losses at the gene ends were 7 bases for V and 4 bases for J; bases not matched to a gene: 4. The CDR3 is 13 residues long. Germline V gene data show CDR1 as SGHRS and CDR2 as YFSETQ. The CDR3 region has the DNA TGCGCCAGCTCGACAGGGAGTAATGAAAAACTGTTTTTT. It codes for CASSTGSNEKLFF.

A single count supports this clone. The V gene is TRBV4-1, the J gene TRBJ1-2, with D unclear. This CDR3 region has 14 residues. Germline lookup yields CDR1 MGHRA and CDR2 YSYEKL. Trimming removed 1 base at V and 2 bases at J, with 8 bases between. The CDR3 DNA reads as TGCGCCAGCAGCCAAGTTTCAGGAAACTATGGCTACACCTTC. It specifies CASSQVSGNYGYTF.

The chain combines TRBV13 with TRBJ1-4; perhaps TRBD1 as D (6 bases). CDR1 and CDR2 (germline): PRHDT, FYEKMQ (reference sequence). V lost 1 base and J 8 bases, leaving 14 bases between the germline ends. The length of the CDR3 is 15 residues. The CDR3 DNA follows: TGTGCCAGCAGCTTAGTGGGGGGCTTCAAGGAAAAACTGTTTTTT. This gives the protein CASSLVGGFKEKLFF.

CDR3: CASSAPKSETQYF. CDR3 DNA: TGCGCCAGCAGTGCCCCCAAATCGGAGACCCAGTACTTC. The chain employs TRBV10-2 and TRBJ2-5; D is unclear. This CDR3 region has 13 residues. Trimming removed 4 bases at V and 5 bases at J, with 11 bases between. From germline, CDR1 is WSHSY and CDR2 SAAADI.

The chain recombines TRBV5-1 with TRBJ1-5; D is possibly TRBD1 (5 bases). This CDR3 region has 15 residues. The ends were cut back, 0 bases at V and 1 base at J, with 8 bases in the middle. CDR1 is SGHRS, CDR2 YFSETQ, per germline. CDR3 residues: CASSLVAGSNQPQHF. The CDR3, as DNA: TGCGCCAGCAGCTTGGTGGCAGGGAGCAATCAGCCCCAGCATTTT.

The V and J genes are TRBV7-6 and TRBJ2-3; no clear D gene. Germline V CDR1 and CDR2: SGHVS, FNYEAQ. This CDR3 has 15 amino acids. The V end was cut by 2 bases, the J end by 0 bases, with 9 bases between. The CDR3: CASSLFSASTDTQYF. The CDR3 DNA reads TGTGCCAGCAGCTTATTCAGCGCTAGCACAGATACGCAGTATTTT.

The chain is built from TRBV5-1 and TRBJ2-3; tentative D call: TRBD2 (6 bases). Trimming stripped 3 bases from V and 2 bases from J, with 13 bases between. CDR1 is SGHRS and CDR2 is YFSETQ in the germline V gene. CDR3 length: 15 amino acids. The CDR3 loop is CASSWAGTTTDTQYF. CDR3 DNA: TGCGCCAGCAGCTGGGCGGGAACGACCACAGATACGCAGTATTTT.

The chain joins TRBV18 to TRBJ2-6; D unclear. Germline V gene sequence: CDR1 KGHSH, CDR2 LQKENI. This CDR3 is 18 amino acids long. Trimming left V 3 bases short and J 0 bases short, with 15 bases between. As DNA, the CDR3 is TGTGCCAGCTCACCGCCAGAAGGGTTTAGCTCTGGGGCCAACGTCCTGACTTTC. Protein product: CASSPPEGFSSGANVLTF.

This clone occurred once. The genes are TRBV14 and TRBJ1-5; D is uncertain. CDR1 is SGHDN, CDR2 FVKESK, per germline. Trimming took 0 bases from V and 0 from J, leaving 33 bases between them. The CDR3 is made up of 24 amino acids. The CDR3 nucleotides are TGTGCCAGCAGCCAAGATCCAGCGGGCTTCTCCCCGGTCCCCCGAGGGTATAGCAATCAGCCCCAGCATTTT. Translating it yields CASSQDPAGFSPVPRGYSNQPQHF. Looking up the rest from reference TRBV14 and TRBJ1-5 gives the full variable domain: EAGVTQFPSHSVIEKGQTVTLRCDPISGHDNLYWYRRVMGKEIKFLLHFVKESKQDESGMPNNRFLAERTGGTYSTLKVQPAELEDSGVYFCASSQDPAGFSPVPRGYSNQPQHFGDGTRLSIL.

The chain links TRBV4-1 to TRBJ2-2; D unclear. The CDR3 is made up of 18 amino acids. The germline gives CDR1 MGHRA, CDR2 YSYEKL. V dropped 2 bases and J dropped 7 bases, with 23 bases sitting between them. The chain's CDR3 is CASSQSAFGSAMDGELFF. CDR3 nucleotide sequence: TGCGCCAGCAGCCAATCGGCATTCGGTTCGGCTATGGACGGGGAGCTGTTTTTT.

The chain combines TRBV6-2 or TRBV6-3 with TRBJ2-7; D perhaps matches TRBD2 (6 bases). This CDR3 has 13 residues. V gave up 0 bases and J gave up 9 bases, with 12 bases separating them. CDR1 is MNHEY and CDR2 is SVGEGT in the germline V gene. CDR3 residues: CASSYSEGWGQYV. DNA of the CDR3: TGTGCCAGCAGTTACTCGGAGGGATGGGGGCAGTACGTC.

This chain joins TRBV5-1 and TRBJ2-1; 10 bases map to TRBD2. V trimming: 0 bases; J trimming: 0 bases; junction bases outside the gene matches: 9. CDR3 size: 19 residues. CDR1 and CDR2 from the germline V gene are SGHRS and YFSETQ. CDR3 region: CASSLVPGLAFSSYNEQFF. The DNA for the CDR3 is TGCGCCAGCAGCTTGGTCCCGGGACTAGCGTTCAGCTCCTACAATGAGCAGTTCTTC.